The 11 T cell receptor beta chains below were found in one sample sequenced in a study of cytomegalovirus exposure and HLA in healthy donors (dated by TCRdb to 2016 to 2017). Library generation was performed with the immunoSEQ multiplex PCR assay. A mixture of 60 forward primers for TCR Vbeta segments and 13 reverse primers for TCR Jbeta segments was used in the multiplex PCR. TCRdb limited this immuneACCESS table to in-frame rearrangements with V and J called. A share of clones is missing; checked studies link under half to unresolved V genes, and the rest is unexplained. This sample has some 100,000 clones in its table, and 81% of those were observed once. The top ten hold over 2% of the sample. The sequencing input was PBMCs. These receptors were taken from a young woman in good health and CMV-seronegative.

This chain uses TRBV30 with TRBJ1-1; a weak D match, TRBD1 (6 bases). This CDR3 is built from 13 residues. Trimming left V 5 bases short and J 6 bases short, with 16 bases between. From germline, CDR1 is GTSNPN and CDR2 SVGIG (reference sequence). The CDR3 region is CAWDASGEPEAFF. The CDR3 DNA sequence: TGTGCCTGGGATGCATCAGGGGAGCCTGAAGCTTTCTTT.

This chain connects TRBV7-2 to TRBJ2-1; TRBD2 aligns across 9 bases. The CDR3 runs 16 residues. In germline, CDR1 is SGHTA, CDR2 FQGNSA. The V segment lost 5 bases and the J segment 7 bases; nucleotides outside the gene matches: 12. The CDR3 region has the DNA TGTGCCAGCAGCACTCAAGGCGGGAGGGCTAATAATGAGCAGTTCTTC. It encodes CASSTQGGRANNEQFF.

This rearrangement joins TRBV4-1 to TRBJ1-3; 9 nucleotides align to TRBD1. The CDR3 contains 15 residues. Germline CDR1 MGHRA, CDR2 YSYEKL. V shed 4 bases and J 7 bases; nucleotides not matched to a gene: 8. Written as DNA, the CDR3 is TGCGCCAGCAGCCTTAAACGGGACAGGGCGAACACCATATATTTT. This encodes CASSLKRDRANTIYF.

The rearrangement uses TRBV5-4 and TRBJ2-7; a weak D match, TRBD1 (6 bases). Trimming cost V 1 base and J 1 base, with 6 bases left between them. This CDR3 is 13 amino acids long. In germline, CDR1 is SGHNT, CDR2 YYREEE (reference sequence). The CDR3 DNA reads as TGTGCCAGCAGCTTGCAGGGGTCCTACGAGCAGTACTTC. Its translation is CASSLQGSYEQYF.

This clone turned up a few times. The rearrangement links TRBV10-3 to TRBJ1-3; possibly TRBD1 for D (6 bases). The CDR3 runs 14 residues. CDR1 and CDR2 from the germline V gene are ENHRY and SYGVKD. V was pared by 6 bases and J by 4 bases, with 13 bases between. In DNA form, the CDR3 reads TGTGCCATCAGACCCCGGGACACCGGAAACACCATATATTTT. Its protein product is CAIRPRDTGNTIYF.

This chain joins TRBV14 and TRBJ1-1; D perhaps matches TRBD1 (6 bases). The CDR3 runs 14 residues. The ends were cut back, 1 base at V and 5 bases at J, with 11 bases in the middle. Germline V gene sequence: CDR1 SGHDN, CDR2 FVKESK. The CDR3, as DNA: TGTGCCAGCAGCCAAGGGACAGAGACTACTGAAGCTTTCTTT. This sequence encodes CASSQGTETTEAFF.

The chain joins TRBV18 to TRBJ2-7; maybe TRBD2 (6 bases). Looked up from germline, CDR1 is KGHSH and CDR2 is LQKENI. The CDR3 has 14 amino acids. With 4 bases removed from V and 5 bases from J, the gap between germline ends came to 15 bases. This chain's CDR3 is CASSQYGGTDEQYF. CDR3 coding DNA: TGTGCCAGCTCACAATACGGCGGGACGGACGAGCAGTACTTC.

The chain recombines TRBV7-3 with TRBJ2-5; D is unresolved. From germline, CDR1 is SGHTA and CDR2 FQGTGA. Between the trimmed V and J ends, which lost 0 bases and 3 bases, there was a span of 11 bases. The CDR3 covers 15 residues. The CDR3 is CASSLTGGGKETQYF. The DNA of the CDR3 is TGTGCCAGCAGCTTAACAGGCGGCGGAAAAGAGACCCAGTACTTC.

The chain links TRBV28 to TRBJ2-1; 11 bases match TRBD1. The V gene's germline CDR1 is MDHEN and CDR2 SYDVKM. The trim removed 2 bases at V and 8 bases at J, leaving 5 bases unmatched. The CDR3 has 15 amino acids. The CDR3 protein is CASSLGTGGNDEQFF. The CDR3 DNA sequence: TGTGCCAGCAGTTTAGGGACAGGGGGAAACGATGAGCAGTTCTTC.

CDR3 DNA: TGTGCCAGCAGTCTCCGGATGGCGGGGGCCCAAGAGACCCAGTACTTC. Residues: CASSLRMAGAQETQYF. The J gene is TRBJ2-5, the V gene TRBV27; D is perhaps TRBD2 (7 bases). V shed 5 bases and J shed 1 base, with 17 bases lying between them. The germline V gene has CDR1 MNHEY and CDR2 SMNVEV (reference sequence). There are 16 residues in the CDR3.

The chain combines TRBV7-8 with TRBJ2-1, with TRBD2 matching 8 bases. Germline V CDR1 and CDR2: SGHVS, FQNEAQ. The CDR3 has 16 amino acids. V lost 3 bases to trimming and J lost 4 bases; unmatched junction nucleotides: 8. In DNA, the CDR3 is TGTGCCAGCAGCTTCCGTGGGAGCGGGAGTTACAATGAGCAGTTCTTC. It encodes CASSFRGSGSYNEQFF. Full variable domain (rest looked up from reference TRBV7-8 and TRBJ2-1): GAGVSQSPRYKVAKRGQDVALRCDPISGHVSLFWYQQALGQGPEFLTYFQNEAQLDKSGLPSDRFFAERPEGSVSTLKIQRTQQEDSAVYLCASSFRGSGSYNEQFFGPGTRLTVL.